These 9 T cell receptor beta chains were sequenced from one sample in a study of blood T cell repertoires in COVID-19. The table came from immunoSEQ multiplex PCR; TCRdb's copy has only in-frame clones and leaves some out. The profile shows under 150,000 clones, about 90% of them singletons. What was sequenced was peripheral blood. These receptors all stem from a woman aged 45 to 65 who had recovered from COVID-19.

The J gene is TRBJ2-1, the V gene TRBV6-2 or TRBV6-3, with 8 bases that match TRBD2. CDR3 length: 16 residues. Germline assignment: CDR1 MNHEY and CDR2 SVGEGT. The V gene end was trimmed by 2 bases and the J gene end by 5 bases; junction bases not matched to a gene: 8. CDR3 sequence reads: CASSYPQTSVDNEQFF. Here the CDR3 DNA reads TGTGCCAGCAGTTACCCTCAGACTAGCGTGGACAATGAGCAGTTCTTC.

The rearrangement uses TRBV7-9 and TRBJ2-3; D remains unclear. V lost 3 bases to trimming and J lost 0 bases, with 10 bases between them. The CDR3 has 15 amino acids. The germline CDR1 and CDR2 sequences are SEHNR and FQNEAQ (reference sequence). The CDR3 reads CASSFRSPSTDTQYF. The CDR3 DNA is TGTGCCAGCAGCTTCAGGTCACCTAGCACAGATACGCAGTATTTT.

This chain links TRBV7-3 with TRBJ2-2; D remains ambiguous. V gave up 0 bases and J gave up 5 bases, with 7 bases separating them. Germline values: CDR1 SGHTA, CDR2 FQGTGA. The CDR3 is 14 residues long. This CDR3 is CASSLTAATGELFF. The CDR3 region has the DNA TGTGCCAGCAGCTTAACGGCTGCAACCGGGGAGCTGTTTTTT.

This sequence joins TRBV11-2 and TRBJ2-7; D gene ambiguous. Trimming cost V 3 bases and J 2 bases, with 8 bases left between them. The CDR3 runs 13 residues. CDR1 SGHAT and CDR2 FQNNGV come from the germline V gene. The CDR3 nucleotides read TGTGCCAGCAGCTTTGGCGGAACCTACGAGCAGTACTTC. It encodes CASSFGGTYEQYF.

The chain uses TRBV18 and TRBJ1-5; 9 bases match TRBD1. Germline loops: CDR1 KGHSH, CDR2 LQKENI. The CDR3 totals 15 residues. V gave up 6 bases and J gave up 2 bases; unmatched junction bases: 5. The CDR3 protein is CASSGTGSGNQPQHF. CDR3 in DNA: TGTGCCAGCTCCGGGACAGGGTCGGGCAATCAGCCCCAGCATTTT.

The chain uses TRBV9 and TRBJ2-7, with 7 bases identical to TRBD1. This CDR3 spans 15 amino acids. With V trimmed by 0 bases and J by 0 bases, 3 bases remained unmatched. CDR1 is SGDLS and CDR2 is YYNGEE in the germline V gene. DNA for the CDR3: TGTGCCAGCAGCGTAGGGGACAGCAGCTCCTACGAGCAGTACTTC. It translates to CASSVGDSSSYEQYF.

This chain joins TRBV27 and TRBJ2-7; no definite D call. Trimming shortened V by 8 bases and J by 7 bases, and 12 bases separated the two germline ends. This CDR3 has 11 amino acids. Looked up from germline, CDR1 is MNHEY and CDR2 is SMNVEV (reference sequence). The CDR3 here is CASGPLREQYF. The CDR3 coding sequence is TGTGCCAGCGGCCCTCTGCGGGAGCAGTACTTC.

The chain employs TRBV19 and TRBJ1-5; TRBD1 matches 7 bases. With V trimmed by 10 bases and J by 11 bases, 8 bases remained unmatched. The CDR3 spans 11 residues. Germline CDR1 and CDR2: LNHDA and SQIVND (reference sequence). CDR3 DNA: TGTGCCACCAAGGCAGGGGGAACCCAGCATTTT. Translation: CATKAGGTQHF.

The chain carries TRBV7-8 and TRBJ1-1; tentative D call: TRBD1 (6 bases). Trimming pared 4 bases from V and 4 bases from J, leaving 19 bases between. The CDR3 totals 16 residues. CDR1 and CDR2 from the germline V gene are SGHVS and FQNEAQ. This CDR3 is CASSSNGGAASTEAFF. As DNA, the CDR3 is TGTGCCAGCAGCTCTAACGGGGGGGCAGCGAGCACTGAAGCTTTCTTT. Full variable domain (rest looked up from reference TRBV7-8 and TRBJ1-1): GAGVSQSPRYKVAKRGQDVALRCDPISGHVSLFWYQQALGQGPEFLTYFQNEAQLDKSGLPSDRFFAERPEGSVSTLKIQRTQQEDSAVYLCASSSNGGAASTEAFFGQGTRLTVV.